The clone carrying this T cell receptor beta chain was found many times. Its antigen is currently unknown. TCRdb re-called the reads through MiXCR, storing one row per CDR3 protein. This sample has approximately 70,000 distinct CDR3 sequences, with just under 4% found just once. Trimming stripped 4 bases from V and 5 bases from J, with 5 bases between. The CDR3 is 12 amino acids. Germline CDR1 is SGHTA and CDR2 is FQGNSA. These data originate in a study of T cell repertoires in cytomegalovirus infection. Study-level background: TCR beta signatures that were public indicated CMV infection and matching HLA type. General study findings and limits: The response measured ex vivo was dominated by TCR beta clonotypes (HLA-C-restricted and CMV-specific). Individuals carrying CMV plus the relevant HLA were identified by cumulative frequency of public TCR beta families.

The rearrangement uses TRBV7-2 and TRBJ2-2; D unresolved. This sequence was found in a human donor in good health (CMV status not recorded). Some clones in this sample may be carry-over from other donors' samples. The sequenced material came from PBMCs. CDR3 sequence (DNA): TGTGCCAGCAGCTCAAGTACCGGGGAGCTGTTTTTT. Protein product: CASSSSTGELFF.